This TCR beta chain derives from a study of T cell clones after liver transplantation. As for the study in general: Standard immunosuppression, with no induction, continued until 12-24 months after transplant. Tolerance: complete withdrawal held at least one year, liver enzymes staying within twice normal.

As for this clone: Its antigen is not known.

From germline, CDR1 is LNHDA and CDR2 SQIVND (reference sequence). This CDR3 has 14 amino acids. The V end lost 4 bases, the J end lost 4 bases, and 13 bases lay between the germline ends. Assay: immunoSEQ multiplex PCR; the TCRdb copy retains only in-frame clones and omits some. The repertoire consists of thousands of clones, with 31% occurring once and the leading ten covering roughly 16%. Sequencing of dividing CFSE-low cells from the MLR defined alloreactive TCRbeta sequences. Graft donor PBMCs, splenocytes, lymph-node cells, or third-party PBMCs stimulated pre-transplant recipient cells. The receptor was isolated from a human patient who received a liver transplant. Part of the T cell pool may stem from the graft donor. Material for sequencing was CD4+ T cells from cultured PBMCs. The gene calls are TRBV19 and TRBJ1-1; a possible D gene is TRBD1 (6 bases). The DNA for the CDR3 is TGTGCCAGTAGTACGGGGGGCGAAGTCACTGAAGCTTTCTTT. This codes for CASSTGGEVTEAFF.